Each of the 19 T cell receptor beta chains below was sequenced from the same sample in a study of identical twins. TCRdb reprocessed the 5' RACE reads with MiXCR, giving one entry per CDR3 protein. Of 700,000 or so distinct CDR3 sequences in the sample, about 20% were seen once. This same sample was also taken into another study, of T cells expressing NK-cell markers.

Sequenced sample: PBMCs. These receptor sequences come from a woman aged 18-35 years in good health.

This clonotype was detected only a few times. The chain couples TRBV5-1 to TRBJ2-6; perhaps TRBD1 as D (5 bases). The CDR3 consists of 17 residues. CDR1 and CDR2 from the germline V gene are SGHRS and YFSETQ. Between the trimmed V and J ends, which lost 0 bases and 1 base, there was a span of 11 bases. For the CDR3, the DNA is TGCGCCAGCAGCTTGGGCGTCAGGGCTTCTGGGGCCAACGTCCTGACTTTC. This sequence encodes CASSLGVRASGANVLTF.

This clonotype was seen many times. CDR3 loop: CSVAPSVGETQYF. DNA for the CDR3: TGCAGCGTTGCCCCCTCGGTAGGGGAGACCCAGTACTTC. The chain employs TRBV29-1 and TRBJ2-5; no firm D call. The CDR3 is 13 amino acids. V dropped 4 bases and J dropped 5 bases, with 14 bases sitting between them. Germline lookup yields CDR1 SQVTM and CDR2 ANQGSEA.

This chain connects TRBV7-9 to TRBJ2-2; 9 nucleotides line up with TRBD2. Unmatched junction bases numbered 2, after V lost 2 bases and J lost 4 bases. This CDR3 spans 15 amino acids. Germline lookup yields CDR1 SEHNR and CDR2 FQNEAQ (reference sequence). CDR3: CASSLPAGGTGELFF. The CDR3 DNA reads TGTGCCAGCAGCTTACCAGCGGGAGGCACCGGGGAGCTGTTTTTT. The whole variable domain, remainder taken from reference TRBV7-9 and TRBJ2-2, is DTGVSQNPRHKITKRGQNVTFRCDPISEHNRLYWYRQTLGQGPEFLTYFQNEAQLEKSRLLSDRFSAERPKGSFSTLEIQRTEQGDSAMYLCASSLPAGGTGELFFGEGSRLTVL.

This clonotype has just a few counts. This chain connects TRBV6-1 to TRBJ1-1, with D maybe TRBD1 (5 bases). The germline V gene encodes CDR1 MNHNS and CDR2 SASEGT. Trimming took off 10 bases at V and 1 base at J, with 16 bases between the two ends. The CDR3 runs 14 residues. The CDR3 nucleotides read TGTGCCACCAAAAGCGGCAGGGCGAACACTGAAGCTTTCTTT. Translating gives CATKSGRANTEAFF.

In this sample, this clonotype turned up many times. The rearrangement joins TRBV6-5 to TRBJ2-1, with 9 bases aligning to TRBD2. Germline CDR1 and CDR2: MNHEY and SVGAGI. V was clipped by 2 bases and J by 5 bases; unmatched bases: 4. The CDR3 spans 15 residues. For the CDR3, the DNA is TGTGCCAGCAGTTACCCCCAGCGGGGGGACAATGAGCAGTTCTTC. Encoded protein: CASSYPQRGDNEQFF.

The chain joins TRBV7-6 to TRBJ2-3; 14 bases fit TRBD2. J gave up 2 bases and V 1 base, and 5 bases lay outside the gene matches. There are 18 residues in the CDR3. Per the germline V gene, CDR1 is SGHVS and CDR2 is FNYEAQ. The CDR3 region has the DNA TGTGCCAGCAGCTTAGGGACTAGCGGGGGGACTTACACAGATACGCAGTATTTT. It specifies CASSLGTSGGTYTDTQYF.

The table lists this clonotype with a few counts. The rearrangement joins TRBV9 to TRBJ1-3; 8 bases are a match to TRBD1. The germline V gene encodes CDR1 SGDLS and CDR2 YYNGEE. The V segment lost 2 bases and the J segment 8 bases; nucleotides outside the gene matches: 3. The CDR3 consists of 13 residues. CDR3 nucleotide sequence: TGTGCCAGCAGCGTCGGACAGGGTGACACCATATATTTT. This translates into CASSVGQGDTIYF.

This clonotype has a handful of counts. The chain has TRBV6-1 and TRBJ2-1; D ambiguous. Germline V lookup: CDR1 MNHNS, CDR2 SASEGT. Trimming left V 6 bases short and J 7 bases short, with 16 bases between. CDR3 size: 14 residues. The CDR3 DNA is TGTGCCAGCAGGCGACCGGGTTACCAAAATGAGCAGTTCTTC. This sequence encodes CASRRPGYQNEQFF.

This clonotype was found a few times. The chain combines TRBV6-2 or TRBV6-3 with TRBJ2-1, with 12 nucleotides matching TRBD2. Per the germline V gene, CDR1 is MNHEY and CDR2 is SVGEGT. This CDR3 spans 21 amino acids. V gave up 2 bases and J gave up 0 bases; unmatched junction bases: 14. CDR3 sequence (DNA): TGTGCCAGCAGTTACCTTCCGACTAGCGGGAGCCACAAGAGCTCCTACAATGAGCAGTTCTTC. Amino acid sequence: CASSYLPTSGSHKSSYNEQFF.

This sequence joins TRBV6-9 and TRBJ1-5; D remains ambiguous. V gave up 5 bases and J gave up 0 bases, with 11 bases separating them. This CDR3 is built from 15 residues. CDR1 is MNHGY, CDR2 SVAAGI, per germline. CDR3 DNA: TGTGCCAGCAGTATTCGAAAGGATAGCAATCAGCCCCAGCATTTT. Translated: CASSIRKDSNQPQHF.

This clonotype was detected only a few times. This could be a read error, since a much larger clone is one nucleotide away. This rearrangement joins TRBV6-2 or TRBV6-3 to TRBJ2-7; D gene unclear. V lost 7 bases and J 2 bases, leaving 6 bases between the germline ends. The CDR3 length is 11 residues. Looked up from germline, CDR1 is MNHEY and CDR2 is SVGEGT. CDR3 sequence: CASTSAYEQYF. The CDR3 region has the DNA TGTGCCAGCACCTCTGCCTACGAGCAGTACTTC.

The chain carries TRBV9 and TRBJ1-1; a weak D match, TRBD1 (5 bases). The CDR3 covers 16 residues. Germline V lookup: CDR1 SGDLS, CDR2 YYNGEE. V lost 3 bases to trimming and J lost 3 bases, with 18 bases between them. The CDR3 loop reads CASSGTGTPRDTEAFF. The CDR3, as DNA: TGTGCCAGCAGCGGAACCGGGACGCCGAGGGACACTGAAGCTTTCTTT.

This clonotype was recorded once. This chain connects TRBV11-2 to TRBJ2-7, with D possibly TRBD2 on 6 matching bases. Germline CDR1 is SGHAT and CDR2 is FQNNGV. The CDR3 extends over 14 amino acids. Trimming took off 1 base at V and 11 bases at J, with 18 bases between the two ends. This chain's CDR3 is CASSLGLGDWRKYF. DNA for the CDR3: TGTGCCAGCAGCTTAGGTCTCGGGGACTGGAGGAAGTACTTC.

The chain recombines TRBV14 with TRBJ2-5; the D gene is possibly TRBD1 (6 bases). The CDR3 sequence is 14 residues long. V was clipped by 4 bases and J by 5 bases, with 14 bases between them. In germline, CDR1 is SGHDN, CDR2 FVKESK. CDR3 loop: CASSLHGGWETQYF. Here the CDR3 DNA reads TGTGCCAGCAGCCTACATGGGGGCTGGGAGACCCAGTACTTC.

In its sample, this clonotype was seen many times. The V and J genes are TRBV11-2 and TRBJ1-1, with D possibly matching TRBD1 (6 bases). Germline assignment: CDR1 SGHAT and CDR2 FQNNGV. V lost 2 bases and J lost 4, with 17 bases in between. The CDR3 totals 16 residues. For the CDR3, the DNA is TGTGCCAGCAGCTTATCTGAGGGGGGGGCGCCCACTGAAGCTTTCTTT. This codes for CASSLSEGGAPTEAFF.

This clonotype was counted at least ten times. The rearrangement uses TRBV18 and TRBJ2-7; D possibly corresponds to TRBD2 (5 bases). The germline gives CDR1 KGHSH, CDR2 LQKENI. This CDR3 has 13 amino acids. Trimming pared 4 bases from V and 0 bases from J, leaving 7 bases between. The CDR3 is CASSLDFSYEQYF. In nucleotides, the CDR3 is TGTGCCAGCTCACTGGACTTCTCCTACGAGCAGTACTTC.

This clonotype has at least ten counts. The V gene is TRBV28, the J gene TRBJ1-1; D perhaps matches TRBD1 (5 bases). Germline V gives CDR1 MDHEN, CDR2 SYDVKM. V dropped 2 bases and J dropped 5 bases, with 15 bases sitting between them. CDR3 length: 15 amino acids. CDR3 bases: TGTGCCAGCAGTTTACGCCAGGGTGGGGCGACTGAAGCTTTCTTT. Its translation: CASSLRQGGATEAFF.

This clonotype has at least ten counts. DNA of the CDR3: TGCGCCAGCAGCTTGTCTAACCGCGGTGCCATTCAGTACTTC. Its translation is CASSLSNRGAIQYF. The V and J genes are TRBV5-1 and TRBJ2-4; D is undetermined. Germline V gene sequence: CDR1 SGHRS, CDR2 YFSETQ. The CDR3 has 14 amino acids. The V and J ends lost 1 base and 9 bases respectively, with 14 bases between them.

This clonotype was counted only a few times. This chain links TRBV20-1 with TRBJ2-3; no clear D gene. The CDR3 is made up of 11 amino acids. Trimming removed 6 bases at V and 8 bases at J, with 12 bases between. Looked up from germline, CDR1 is DFQATT and CDR2 is SNEGSKA (reference sequence). The CDR3 spells CSAHTGLTQYF. Here the CDR3 DNA reads TGCAGTGCCCATACCGGTCTTACGCAGTATTTT.